This TCR beta chain was sequenced during a study of CD8+ T cells in alopecia areata. Points from the study as a whole: Among the 100 top clones, expanded CD8+ clones, like scalp clonality, were significantly decreased by tofacitinib.

V lost 6 bases and J lost 1, with 13 bases in between. Germline loops: CDR1 LNHDA, CDR2 SQIVND (reference sequence). The CDR3 has 16 amino acids. The sequencing template was cDNA reverse transcribed from extracted RNA. Clones were sequenced by immunoSEQ multiplex PCR, and TCRdb holds only the in-frame ones, with some missing. The data contain 130,000 to 150,000 clones, about four fifths of them seen just once; the ten biggest clones take up about 25%. The treatment: oral pan-JAK inhibitor, 5-10 mg twice daily. This clone was counted between two and nine times. Its antigen is currently unknown. The specimen comprised CD8+ T cells sorted from blood, sampled at week 4, from a patient treated with tofacitinib. The TCR originated in a human donor with alopecia areata. The J gene is TRBJ2-6, the V gene TRBV19; TRBD1 is a possible D gene (6 bases). DNA for the CDR3: TGTGCCAGTAGCCCAGGGGACCCATCTGGGGCCAACGTCCTGACTTTC. Translation gives CASSPGDPSGANVLTF. Drawing the rest from reference TRBV19 and TRBJ2-6, the complete variable domain is DGGITQSPKYLFRKEGQNVTLSCEQNLNHDAMYWYRQDPGQGLRLIYYSQIVNDFQKGDIAEGYSVSREKKESFPLTVTSAQKNPTAFYLCASSPGDPSGANVLTFGAGSRLTVL.